These 24 T cell receptor beta chains were sequenced from one sample in a study of T cell clusters in autoimmune cytopenias. TRB rearrangements were amplified by touch-down multiplex PCR with mixed TRB-A/B primers. After re-calling the multiplex PCR reads, TCRdb lists one entry per CDR3 protein, DNA absent. Its listing shows around 5,700 distinct CDR3 sequences. TRB amplification used approximately 250 ng of peripheral blood genomic DNA. Input material: peripheral blood. The receptors were sampled from a human donor with an autoimmune cytopenia or autoimmune hepatitis (not recorded which).

This chain joins TRBV6-6 and TRBJ1-2. Looked up from germline, CDR1 is MNHNY and CDR2 is SVGAGI (reference sequence). The CDR3 length is 12 residues. CDR3 in amino acids: CASKRENYGYTF.

The V call is TRBV9, the J call TRBJ1-3. The germline CDR1 and CDR2 sequences are SGDLS and YYNGEE. The CDR3 has 15 amino acids. The chain's CDR3 is CASSVGVTTGNTIYF.

This clonotype registers medium-sized (0.01 to 0.1%) by frequency. This rearrangement joins TRBV15 to TRBJ2-6; TCRdb's D call, TRBD2, is unchecked because there is no DNA. Germline values: CDR1 LNHNV, CDR2 YYDKDF (reference sequence). CDR3 length equals 18 residues. CDR3 in amino acids: CATSRSGSAPSGANVLTF.

This chain connects TRBV20-1 to TRBJ1-4; TCRdb selects TRBD1, and the lack of DNA leaves this call unchecked. The CDR3 loop spans 16 amino acids. Germline CDR1 reads DFQATT; CDR2 reads SNEGSKA (reference sequence). The CDR3 protein is CSASLEGGQYNEKLFF.

V usage is TRBV12-5 and J usage is TRBJ2-7; TCRdb's D gene call, TRBD2, goes unchecked for lack of DNA. The CDR3 loop spans 15 amino acids. The germline V gene has CDR1 LGHNT and CDR2 FRNRAP. CDR3 amino acids: CASGYRDGPLIEQYF.

The chain combines TRBV7-2 with TRBJ1-1; TCRdb's D gene call, TRBD1, goes unchecked for lack of DNA. The CDR3 spans 14 residues. Germline V gene lookup returns CDR1 SGHTA and CDR2 FQGNSA. CDR3 in amino acids: CASDSRGSGTEAFF.

This clonotype is called medium-sized based on its frequency. CDR3 in amino acids: CASSLMWVGQETQYF. The rearrangement joins TRBV6-2 or TRBV6-3 to TRBJ2-5. Germline CDR1 is MNHEY and CDR2 is SVGEGT. The CDR3 extends over 15 amino acids.

This clonotype is identified as medium-sized from frequency. This chain links TRBV27 with TRBJ1-5. The germline CDR1 and CDR2 sequences are MNHEY and SMNVEV (reference sequence). The CDR3 contains 13 residues. The CDR3 loop reads CASSLFPNQPQHF.

This clonotype is labeled medium-sized (0.01 to 0.1%) based on frequency. This chain uses TRBV6-5 with TRBJ1-2; TCRdb lists TRBD1, though no DNA is available to test this call. Per the germline V gene, CDR1 is MNHEY and CDR2 is SVGAGI. This CDR3 has 15 amino acids. The CDR3 reads CASSPFSGGLFGYTF.

This clonotype is deemed medium-sized by its frequency. The rearrangement uses TRBV19 and TRBJ1-3. This CDR3 is 15 amino acids long. Germline assignment: CDR1 LNHDA and CDR2 SQIVND (reference sequence). The CDR3 protein is CASNGRPSELGTIYF.

Judged by frequency, this clonotype is medium-sized. V is TRBV15 and J is TRBJ2-7; TCRdb proposes TRBD1, but this gene call is untestable without DNA. CDR3 length: 17 residues. CDR1 and CDR2 from the germline V gene are LNHNV and YYDKDF (reference sequence). CDR3 sequence: CATSRKGQWGPLSEQYF.

This clonotype ranks as medium-sized in terms of frequency. Here the CDR3 reads CASSPEFVGNTIYF. This chain joins TRBV18 and TRBJ1-3. The V gene's germline CDR1 is KGHSH and CDR2 LQKENI. The CDR3 extends over 14 amino acids.

V is TRBV30 and J is TRBJ1-5; TCRdb proposes TRBD1, but this gene call is untestable without DNA. The CDR3 length is 12 residues. In germline, CDR1 is GTSNPN, CDR2 SVGIG (reference sequence). CDR3 amino acids: CAWSAPYQPQHF.

The J gene is TRBJ1-5, the V gene TRBV7-2. In germline, CDR1 is SGHTA, CDR2 FQGNSA. The CDR3 loop spans 11 amino acids. The CDR3 loop reads CASSQWQPQHF.

This clonotype counts as medium-sized (0.01 to 0.1%) by frequency. This chain links TRBV12-3 or TRBV12-4 with TRBJ2-2; TCRdb names TRBD2, which stays unverified in the absence of DNA. The CDR3 totals 13 residues. The CDR3 region is CASSPRESGELFF.

This clonotype is labeled medium-sized based on frequency. This chain connects TRBV6-4 to TRBJ2-1; the TRBD2 assignment by TCRdb is unverifiable without DNA. CDR1 and CDR2 from the germline V gene are MRHNA and SNTAGT. The length of the CDR3 is 15 residues. This CDR3 is CASSEASGGAHEQFF.

Its frequency marks this clonotype as medium-sized. The rearrangement links TRBV6-2 or TRBV6-3 to TRBJ2-3; TCRdb's D call of TRBD2 is untestable without DNA. CDR1 and CDR2 (germline): MNHEY, SVGEGT. The CDR3 consists of 15 residues. The CDR3 protein is CASSLTSGGADTQYF.

According to its frequency, this clonotype is medium-sized. The CDR3: CALGQGAGNTIYF. The rearrangement joins TRBV30 to TRBJ1-3; checking the TCRdb D call of TRBD1 is not possible without DNA. The CDR3 spans 13 residues. CDR1 and CDR2 from the germline V gene are GTSNPN and SVGIG (reference sequence). Complete variable domain (other parts from reference TRBV30 and TRBJ1-3): SQTIHQWPATLVQPVGSPLSLECTVEGTSNPNLYWYRQAAGRGLQLLFYSVGIGQISSEVPQNLSASRPQDRQFILSSKKLLLSDSGFYLCALGQGAGNTIYFGEGSWLTVV.

The gene calls are TRBV4-3 and TRBJ1-2. Per the germline V gene, CDR1 is LGHNA and CDR2 is YSLEER. CDR3 length: 15 amino acids. This CDR3 is CASSQDSTNRHGYTF.

By frequency, this clonotype registers medium-sized. The CDR3 protein is CASRFTLAGGSTDTQYF. The V call is TRBV6-6, the J call TRBJ2-3; the TCRdb D gene call, TRBD2, has no DNA to confirm it. Germline values: CDR1 MNHNY, CDR2 SVGAGI (reference sequence). The CDR3 loop spans 17 amino acids.

The genes are TRBV5-1 and TRBJ2-2; without DNA, the TCRdb call of TRBD2 cannot be checked. CDR3 length: 13 amino acids. CDR1 is SGHRS, CDR2 YFSETQ, per germline. CDR3 sequence: CARRDLNTGELFF. Full variable domain (missing parts from reference TRBV5-1 and TRBJ2-2): KAGVTQTPRYLIKTRGQQVTLSCSPISGHRSVSWYQQTPGQGLQFLFEYFSETQRNKGNFPGRFSGRQFSNSRSEMNVSTLELGDSALYLCARRDLNTGELFFGEGSRLTVL.

The chain uses TRBV5-5 and TRBJ1-2. CDR3 length: 13 residues. Germline-derived CDR1 and CDR2 are SGHKS and YYEKEE (reference sequence). The CDR3 here is CASSSDRAYGYTF.

The CDR3 sequence: CSAHGAGGRSEQFF. This sequence joins TRBV20-1 and TRBJ2-1; without DNA, the TCRdb call of TRBD2 cannot be checked. The CDR3 extends over 14 amino acids. Looked up from germline, CDR1 is DFQATT and CDR2 is SNEGSKA (reference sequence).

This clonotype counts as medium-sized by frequency. This chain joins TRBV19 and TRBJ2-3. CDR1 is LNHDA and CDR2 is SQIVND in the germline V gene (reference sequence). The CDR3 contains 13 residues. The CDR3 sequence: CASSIGPSDTQYF.